This TCR beta chain originates from a study of T cells in Graves' hyperthyroidism and ophthalmopathy (dated by TCRdb to the late 2010s). Some background on the complete study: Peripheral blood samples were taken at the time of initial diagnosis, prior to any treatment. The study also compared thyroid tissue and blood T-cell repertoires from over 5 Graves' hyperthyroidism patients. TCR V-J signatures able to tell the groups apart were searched for in a discovery cohort of 100 patients, of whom about 40 had Graves' ophthalmopathy and 55 to 65 had stable Graves' hyperthyroidism. TCR Vbeta CDR3 sequencing of roughly 140 peripheral blood samples (43 ophthalmopathy, around 80 hyperthyroidism and approximately 17 progressor patients) is reported in the paper. The roughly 99 discovery patients were divided at random into training and test sets in a 7:3 ratio. Prospective prediction of ophthalmopathy was tested in an independent validation cohort consisting of under 20 hyperthyroidism patients and more than 15 patients who later progressed to ophthalmopathy. Following sampling, methimazole starting at 30 mg daily was given to hyperthyroidism patients, and high-dose intravenous methylprednisolone was given to ophthalmopathy patients.

General conclusions and limits of the study: Sample size was not statistically predetermined, and investigators were not blinded to group allocation. In validation, the model predicted progression to ophthalmopathy a median of about 5.9 months before onset, with roughly 71% sensitivity and about 72% specificity. Blood samples also contained most of the expanded thyroid clonotypes (frequency above 0.001), which suggests that blood repertoires may reflect thyroid immune responses. In cross-validation, a model built on a 13 V-J signature told ophthalmopathy apart from stable hyperthyroidism with 85% to 90% sensitivity and about 81% specificity, and in testing the same model reached 80%/75%.

Stable Graves' hyperthyroidism was defined as the absence of progression to ophthalmopathy over 18 months of follow-up. Hyperthyroidism patients were newly diagnosed, with disease duration under 2 months, and aged 18 to 65 years. Patients with uncontrolled infections, other autoimmune diseases, pregnancy or lactation were excluded. Clinical symptoms, serum thyroxine and TRAb, thyroid ultrasound, and orbital computed tomography formed the basis for the diagnoses. PBMCs were separated from 8 to 10 ml of fresh peripheral blood using Ficoll-Paque density gradient centrifugation. Total RNA was extracted with Trizol reagent, and quality was checked on an Agilent 2100 Bioanalyzer. The TCR beta CDR3 regions were amplified from the RNA transcripts. A first-round RT-PCR of the TCR CDR3 used the HTBI primer set with the Qiagen OneStep RT-PCR kit. Libraries were constructed in a second round of multiplex PCR, after which size selection and purification were performed. Sequencing of the libraries was done on an Illumina HiSeq2000 using paired-end 100 bp reads. The study's processing was this. SOAPnuke was used to process the raw data, removing reads that contained adapters or uncalled bases, had a mean Phred below 15, or lacked an exact match to the constant primer or identifier. High-quality paired reads were merged with COPE v1.2.5, and unique nucleotide sequences were defined as clonotypes. MiTCR v1.1 was used to align clonotypes to the IMGT TRBV, TRBD and TRBJ reference segments. The analysis included only V-J combinations with a frequency above 0.0001, which together covered approximately 99% of the repertoires. A TCS score was defined as the ratio between F50 (clonal expansion) and ExV (chaos), using BLOSUM62-based TCRdist between CDR3 peptides within each V-J. Welch's t-statistics and random forest reduced 450 to 600 V-J features to around 14, which were used in a naive Bayes classifier (R e1071). The public reads were run again by TCRdb, first through fastp at Q25 and then through MiXCR, and only productive beta chains were kept. Each CDR3 protein appears once, grouped with its most common genes and DNA. The V and J calls, along with clone size, are taken from TCRdb and not from the paper's own processing. This sample gives roughly 750,000 distinct CDR3 sequences in total; roughly 15% of them show up just once. The ten largest clones add up to 8.4% of the sample.

Concerning this clonotype itself: What antigen it recognizes has not been identified. No much larger clone exists at a distance of one base, and base qualities are not known.

Trimming removed 3 bases from V and 0 bases from J, leaving 9 bases between the germline ends. Via the germline V gene (reference sequence), CDR1 is DFQATT and CDR2 SNEGSKA. The CDR3 spans 15 residues, from the cysteine through the phenylalanine. Kept here is only the CDR3 DNA, which spans 45 bases and is read in frame from base 1. Sequencing used blood. The chain links TRBV20-1 with TRBJ1-6; too little of a D gene remains to name it. The clonotype originates from a man aged 18-30 years with Graves' hyperthyroidism. In nucleotide form, the sequence is TGCAGTGCTAGGGGGTGGAGCTCCTATAATTCACCCCTCCACTTT. The translation is CSARGWSSYNSPLHF.